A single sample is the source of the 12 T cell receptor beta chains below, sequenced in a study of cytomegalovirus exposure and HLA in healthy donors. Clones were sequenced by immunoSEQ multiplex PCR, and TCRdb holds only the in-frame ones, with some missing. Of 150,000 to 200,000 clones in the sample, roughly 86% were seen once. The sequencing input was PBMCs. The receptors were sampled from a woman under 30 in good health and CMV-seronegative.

DNA of the CDR3: TGTGCCAGCAGTTCAACAGGGATGAAAGCTTTCTTT. Its translation is CASSSTGMKAFF. The V gene is TRBV27, the J gene TRBJ1-1; tentative D call: TRBD1 (6 bases). CDR1 is MNHEY, CDR2 SMNVEV, per germline (reference sequence). V was clipped by 4 bases and J by 9 bases, with 12 bases between them. This CDR3 is 12 amino acids long.

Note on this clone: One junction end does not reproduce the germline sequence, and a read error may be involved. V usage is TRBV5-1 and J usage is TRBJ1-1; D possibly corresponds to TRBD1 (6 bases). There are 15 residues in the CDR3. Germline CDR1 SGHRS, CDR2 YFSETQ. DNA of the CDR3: TGCGCCAGCAGCCCAGTACCCGGGACACCTTCCCCAATAACCTTT. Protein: CASSPVPGTPSPITF. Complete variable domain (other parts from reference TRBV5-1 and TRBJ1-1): KAGVTQTPRYLIKTRGQQVTLSCSPISGHRSVSWYQQTPGQGLQFLFEYFSETQRNKGNFPGRFSGRQFSNSRSEMNVSTLELGDSALYLCASSPVPGTPSPITFGQGTRLTVV.

Written as DNA, the CDR3 is TGTGCCAGCAGTCCTCATAATGGGGCGACTTTCTTT. This codes for CASSPHNGATFF. This chain connects TRBV27 to TRBJ1-1; maybe TRBD1 (5 bases). CDR1 and CDR2 (germline): MNHEY, SMNVEV (reference sequence). V lost 5 bases and J lost 12, with 16 bases in between. The CDR3 sequence is 12 residues long.

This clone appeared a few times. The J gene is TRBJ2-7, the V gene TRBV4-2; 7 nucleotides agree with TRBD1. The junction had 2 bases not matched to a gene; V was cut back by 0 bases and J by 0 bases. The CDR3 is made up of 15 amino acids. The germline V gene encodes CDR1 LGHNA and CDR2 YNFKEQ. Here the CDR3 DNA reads TGTGCCAGCAGCCAAGAGGGGGACAGCTCCTACGAGCAGTACTTC. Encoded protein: CASSQEGDSSYEQYF.

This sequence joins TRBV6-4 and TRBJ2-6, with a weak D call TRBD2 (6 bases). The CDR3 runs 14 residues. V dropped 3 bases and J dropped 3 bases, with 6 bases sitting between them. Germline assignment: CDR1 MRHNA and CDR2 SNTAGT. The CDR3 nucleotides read TGTGCCAGCAGTGAGGGGGGTGGGGCCAACGTCCTGACTTTC. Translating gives CASSEGGGANVLTF.

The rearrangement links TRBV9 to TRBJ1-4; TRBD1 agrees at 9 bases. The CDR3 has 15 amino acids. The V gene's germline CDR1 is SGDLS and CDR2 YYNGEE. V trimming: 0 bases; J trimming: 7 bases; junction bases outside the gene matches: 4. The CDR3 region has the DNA TGTGCCAGCAGCGTAGGGGGACAGGGCGGTGAAAAACTGTTTTTT. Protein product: CASSVGGQGGEKLFF.

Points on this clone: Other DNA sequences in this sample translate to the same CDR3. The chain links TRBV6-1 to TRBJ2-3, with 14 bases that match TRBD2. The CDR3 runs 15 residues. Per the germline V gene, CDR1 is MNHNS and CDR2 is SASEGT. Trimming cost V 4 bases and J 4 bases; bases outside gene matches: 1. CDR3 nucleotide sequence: TGTGCCAGCAGTGGACTAGCGGGGGGGCCAGATACGCAGTATTTT. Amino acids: CASSGLAGGPDTQYF.

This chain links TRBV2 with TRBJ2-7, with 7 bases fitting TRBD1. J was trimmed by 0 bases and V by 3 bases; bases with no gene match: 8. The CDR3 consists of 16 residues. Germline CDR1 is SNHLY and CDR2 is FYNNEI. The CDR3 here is CASSDQGVYLSYEQYF. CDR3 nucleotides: TGTGCCAGCAGTGACCAGGGGGTTTATCTCTCCTACGAGCAGTACTTC.

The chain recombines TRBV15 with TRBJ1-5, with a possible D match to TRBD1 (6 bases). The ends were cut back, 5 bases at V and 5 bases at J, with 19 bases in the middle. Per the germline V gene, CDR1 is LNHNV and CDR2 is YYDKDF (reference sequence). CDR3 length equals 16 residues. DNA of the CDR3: TGTGCCACCAGCCCTCGGGGAGGGGGACGAGATCAGCCCCAGCATTTT. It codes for CATSPRGGGRDQPQHF.

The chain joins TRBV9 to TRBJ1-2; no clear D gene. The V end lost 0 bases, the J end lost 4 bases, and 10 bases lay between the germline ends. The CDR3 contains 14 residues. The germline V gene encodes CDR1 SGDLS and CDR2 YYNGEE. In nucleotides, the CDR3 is TGTGCCAGCAGCGTAGAGATGAGTAGCTATGGCTACACCTTC. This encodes CASSVEMSSYGYTF.

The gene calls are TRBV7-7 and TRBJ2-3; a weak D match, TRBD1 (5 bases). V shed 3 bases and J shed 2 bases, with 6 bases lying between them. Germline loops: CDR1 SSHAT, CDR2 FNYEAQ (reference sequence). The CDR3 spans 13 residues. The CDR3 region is CASSLGLTDTQYF. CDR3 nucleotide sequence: TGTGCCAGCAGCTTGGGGCTCACAGATACGCAGTATTTT.

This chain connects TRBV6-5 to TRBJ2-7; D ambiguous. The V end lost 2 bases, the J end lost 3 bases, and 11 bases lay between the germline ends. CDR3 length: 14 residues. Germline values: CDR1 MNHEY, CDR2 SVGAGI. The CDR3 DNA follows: TGTGCCAGCAGTTACCTGGTGTCGGTCTACGAGCAGTACTTC. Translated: CASSYLVSVYEQYF.